This TCR beta chain stems from a study of cytomegalovirus exposure and HLA in healthy donors. A word on this clone: The antigen is undetermined.

In the PCR, 60 Vbeta and 13 Jbeta primers were used. Sequenced by immunoSEQ multiplex PCR; TCRdb stores in-frame clones only, minus some. This table has about 200,000 clones, around 88% appearing once. Findings of the study overall: When a later analysis was performed, an Asian-associated ancestry cluster reportedly had fewer N-insertions than the approximately 700-donor mean. Overall, under 200 TCR beta chains were annotated as cytomegalovirus-associated. When presence/absence was analysed, sequencing depth was taken to be roughly uniform across donors.

This CDR3 comprises 17 residues. Germline CDR1 is MNHNS and CDR2 is SASEGT. V lost 0 bases to trimming and J lost 2 bases; unmatched junction nucleotides: 5. The chain couples TRBV6-1 to TRBJ2-5; the match to TRBD2 covers 11 bases. The sample taken for sequencing was PBMCs. The receptor was derived from a woman in her twenties or thirties in good health and CMV-seronegative. In DNA form, the CDR3 reads TGTGCCAGCAGTGAAGCGGGGGGACTAGCGGTACAAGAGACCCAGTACTTC. Protein: CASSEAGGLAVQETQYF.